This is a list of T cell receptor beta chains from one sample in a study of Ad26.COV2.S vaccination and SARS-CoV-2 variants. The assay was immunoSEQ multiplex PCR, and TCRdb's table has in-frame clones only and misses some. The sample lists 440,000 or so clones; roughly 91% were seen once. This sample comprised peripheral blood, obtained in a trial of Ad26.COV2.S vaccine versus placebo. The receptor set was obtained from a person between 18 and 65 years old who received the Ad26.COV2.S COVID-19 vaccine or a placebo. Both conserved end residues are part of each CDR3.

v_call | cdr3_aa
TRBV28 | CASSLWTEVRNTGELFF
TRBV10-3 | CAISETSSGSRSYEQYF
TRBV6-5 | CASASAGGLKNIQYF
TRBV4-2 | CASSSRETNTDTQYF
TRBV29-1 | CSVGRALNQPQHF
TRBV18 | CASSPGAYEQYF
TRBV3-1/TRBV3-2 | CASSLRQGSGYTF
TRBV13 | CASSLGFAGGPYNEQFF
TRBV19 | CASSIPGVKPQHF
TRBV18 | CASSATSANTGELFF
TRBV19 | CASTPGGLAGGQSQYF
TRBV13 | CASSPAPVGGPYEQYF